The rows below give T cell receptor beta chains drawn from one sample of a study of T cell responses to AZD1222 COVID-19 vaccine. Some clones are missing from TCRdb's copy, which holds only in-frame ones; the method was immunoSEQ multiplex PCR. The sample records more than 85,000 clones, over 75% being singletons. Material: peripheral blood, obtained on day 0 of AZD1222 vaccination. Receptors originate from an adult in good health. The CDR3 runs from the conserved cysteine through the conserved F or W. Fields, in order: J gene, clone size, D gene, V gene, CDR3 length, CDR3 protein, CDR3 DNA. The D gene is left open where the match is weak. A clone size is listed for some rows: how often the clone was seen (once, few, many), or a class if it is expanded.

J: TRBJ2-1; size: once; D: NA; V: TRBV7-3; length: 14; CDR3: CASSLGATNNEQFF; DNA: TGTGCCAGCAGCTTAGGGGCTACTAACAATGAGCAGTTCTTC
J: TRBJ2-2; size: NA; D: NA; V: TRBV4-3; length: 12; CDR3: CASSLGVGELFF; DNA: TGCGCCAGCAGCCTAGGTGTCGGGGAGCTGTTTTTT
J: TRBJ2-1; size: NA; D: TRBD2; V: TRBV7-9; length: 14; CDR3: CASTQLGRADEQFF; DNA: TGTGCCAGCACCCAGCTTGGGAGGGCCGATGAGCAGTTCTTC
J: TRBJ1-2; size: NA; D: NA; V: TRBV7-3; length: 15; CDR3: CASSLDRGPLSGYTF; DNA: TGTGCCAGCAGCTTAGACCGGGGCCCCCTGAGTGGCTACACCTTC
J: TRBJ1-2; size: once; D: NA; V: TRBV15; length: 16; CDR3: CATSRDLYRFNYGYTF; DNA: TGTGCCACCAGCAGAGATCTGTACAGATTTAACTATGGCTACACCTTC
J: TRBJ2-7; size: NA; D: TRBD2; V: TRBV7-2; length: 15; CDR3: CASSFDSGSFYEQYF; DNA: TGTGCCAGCAGCTTCGATAGCGGGAGCTTCTACGAGCAGTACTTC
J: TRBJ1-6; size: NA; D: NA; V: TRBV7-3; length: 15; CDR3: CASSLIGGRDSPLHF; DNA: TGTGCCAGCAGCTTAATTGGGGGACGGGATTCACCCCTCCACTTT
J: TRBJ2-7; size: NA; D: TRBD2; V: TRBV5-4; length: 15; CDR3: CASSLRTSGSPEQYF; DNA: TGTGCCAGCAGCTTACGGACTAGCGGGAGCCCCGAGCAGTACTTC
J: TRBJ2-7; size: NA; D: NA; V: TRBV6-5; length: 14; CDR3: CASSTSGGLNEQYF; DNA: TGTGCCAGCAGTACCTCGGGGGGCTTAAACGAGCAGTACTTC
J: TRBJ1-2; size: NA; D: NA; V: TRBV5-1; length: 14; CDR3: CASSLVVGNYGYTF; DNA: TGCGCCAGCAGCTTGGTGGTAGGGAACTATGGCTACACCTTC
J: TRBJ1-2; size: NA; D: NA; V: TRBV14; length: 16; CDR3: CASSQEVFSPGYGYTF; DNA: TGTGCCAGCAGCCAAGAAGTTTTTTCGCCGGGCTATGGCTACACCTTC
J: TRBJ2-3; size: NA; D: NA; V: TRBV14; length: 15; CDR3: CASSQVGTSTDTQYF; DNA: TGTGCCAGCAGCCAAGTGGGGACTAGCACAGATACGCAGTATTTT
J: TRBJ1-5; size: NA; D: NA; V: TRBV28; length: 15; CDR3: CASRPDSFSNQPQHF; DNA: TGTGCCAGCAGACCTGACAGTTTTAGCAATCAGCCCCAGCATTTT
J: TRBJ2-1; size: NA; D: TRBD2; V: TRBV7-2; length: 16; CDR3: CASSLGAGVPYNEQFF; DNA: TGTGCCAGCAGCTTAGGGGCGGGAGTCCCCTACAATGAGCAGTTCTTC
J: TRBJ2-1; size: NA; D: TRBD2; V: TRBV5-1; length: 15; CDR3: CASSPSGTTSNEQFF; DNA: TGCGCCAGCAGCCCGTCCGGGACTACCTCGAATGAGCAGTTCTTC
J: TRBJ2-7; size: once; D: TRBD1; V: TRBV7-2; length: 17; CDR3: CASSLLLRQGRWNEQYF; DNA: TGTGCCAGCAGCTTACTCCTGAGACAGGGAAGGTGGAACGAGCAGTACTTC
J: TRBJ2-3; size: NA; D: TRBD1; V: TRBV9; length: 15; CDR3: CASSGGQTGTDTQYF; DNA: TGTGCCAGCAGCGGGGGACAGACAGGCACAGATACGCAGTATTTT
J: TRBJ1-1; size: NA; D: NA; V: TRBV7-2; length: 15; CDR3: CASSLMGAGAAEAFF; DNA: TGTGCCAGCAGCTTGATGGGGGCGGGGGCGGCTGAAGCTTTCTTT
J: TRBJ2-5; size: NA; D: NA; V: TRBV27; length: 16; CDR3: CASSLLSGLREETQYF; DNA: TGTGCCAGCAGTTTACTGTCAGGACTTAGGGAAGAGACCCAGTACTTC
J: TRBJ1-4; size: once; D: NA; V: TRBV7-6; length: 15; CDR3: CASSLTGGWNEKLFF; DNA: TGTGCCAGCAGCTTAACGGGAGGGTGGAATGAAAAACTGTTTTTT
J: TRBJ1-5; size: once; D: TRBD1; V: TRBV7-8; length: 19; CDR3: CASSPNSGTGKTSNQPQHF; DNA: TGTGCCAGCAGCCCCAATTCCGGGACAGGGAAAACTAGCAATCAGCCCCAGCATTTT
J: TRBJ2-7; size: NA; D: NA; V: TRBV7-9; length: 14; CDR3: CASSSNSRYYEQYF; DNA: TGTGCCAGCAGCTCTAACAGCCGATACTACGAGCAGTACTTC
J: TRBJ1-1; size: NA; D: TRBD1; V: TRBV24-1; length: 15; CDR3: CATSDTTGGGAEAFF; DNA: TGTGCCACCAGTGATACTACAGGGGGCGGAGCTGAAGCTTTCTTT
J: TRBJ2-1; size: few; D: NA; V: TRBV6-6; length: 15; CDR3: CASSYGRAYYNEQFF; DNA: TGTGCCAGCAGTTACGGCAGGGCCTATTACAATGAGCAGTTCTTC
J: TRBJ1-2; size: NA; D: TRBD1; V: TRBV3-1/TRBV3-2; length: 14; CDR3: CASSQEEGAFGYTF; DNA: TGTGCCAGCAGCCAAGAGGAGGGGGCATTTGGCTACACCTTC
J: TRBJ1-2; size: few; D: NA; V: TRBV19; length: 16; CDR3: CASSGTGGRAPYGYTF; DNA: TGTGCCAGTAGTGGAACGGGGGGTCGAGCCCCCTATGGCTACACCTTC